The entry below gives a single TCR beta chain sequence along with its context. Its antigen is currently not known. Base qualities are missing; no much larger clone stands one base away. This entry belongs to a study of T cell responses to AZD1222 COVID-19 vaccine (dated by TCRdb to the early 2020s). About the full investigation: Because spike-specific TCR depth and breadth did not differ between the two schedules, AZD1222 recipients who got a second dose at roughly 4 weeks were pooled with those who got a second dose at roughly 12 weeks. TCR sequencing covered more than 230 trial participants: nearly 210 given two doses of AZD1222 and around 26 given two doses of MenACWY control vaccine. Trial participants were enrolled by age into subgroups of 18-55, 56-69 and 70-plus years, and about 150, 27 and 61 TCR-sequenced participants, respectively, were included in these subgroups. Study-level results and caveats: Vaccine-associated CD4 TCRs spanned the whole spike protein, with dominant responses in regions 160-218 and 743-854. Because no day 14 peak-response samples were available, repertoires were characterized only after the peak T cell response. Only 5 to 7 AZD1222 recipients were SARS-CoV-2 seropositive at baseline, limiting conclusions about previously exposed vaccinees. Most participants were white British and females outnumbered males, and the authors suggested that clonal diversity may have been underestimated. Reportedly, almost half of the unique spike-specific TCRs recognized epitopes lying outside the regions that are mutated in the B.1.351 and B.1.1.7 variants. The 56-69-year group was small, and its depth increase did not reach significance, likely because of low power. After two AZD1222 doses, spike-specific TCR breadth and depth were significantly higher than at day 0 and than in MenACWY recipients.

The CDR3 regions of human TCRbeta chains were analyzed by immunosequencing. Per the source publication's procedure: Repertoire TCRs were checked for matches against a reference library of SARS-CoV-2-specific TCRs that had been generated using the MIRA antigen-specificity platform. Breadth was defined as the fraction of unique TCRs that were SARS-CoV-2-associated, and depth was defined as the fraction of total T cells that were SARS-CoV-2-associated. Using the MIRA data, each spike-specific TCR was mapped to the spike region that the TCR reacts to and placed in a CD4 or CD8 class. Log10-transformed breadth and depth values were compared by one-way ANOVA with Sidak's multiple comparisons tests. The clones in this table, taken by TCRdb from immuneACCESS, are in-frame only. Not every clone is retained; where verified, under half of the shortfall comes from an unresolved V gene, and the cause of the rest is unknown. V, J and clone size are taken as reported in that table, and D and trimming were inferred from the DNA itself. This sample comprises more than 110,000 clones, 90% of them detected only once. The ten largest clonotypes hold around 3.6% of the sample.

The time point label corresponds to: baseline before first vaccination. The vaccinee samples were drawn from two UK trials, COV001 and COV002, one of which was a single-blind randomized controlled phase 2/3 trial testing AZD1222 (ChAdOx1 nCoV-19) in healthy adults. For TCRbeta chain sequencing, PBMC samples from trial participants were taken at day 0 and at day 28 after the second dose. The sequencing here drew on peripheral blood, taken on day 0 of AZD1222 vaccination. This sequence was found in an adult in good health.

The CDR3: CASSLIAGEGYTF. The DNA sequence reads TGTGCCAGCAGCTTAATTGCGGGGGAAGGCTACACCTTC. The chain couples TRBV7-3 to TRBJ1-2; tentative D gene TRBD1, with 5 bases matching. The germline V gene encodes CDR1 SGHTA and CDR2 FQGTGA. Trimming removed 1 base from V and 8 bases from J, leaving 11 bases between the germline ends. The CDR3 runs 13 amino acids, cysteine and phenylalanine included. The kept DNA is CDR3 alone, 39 bases in frame from the first base.